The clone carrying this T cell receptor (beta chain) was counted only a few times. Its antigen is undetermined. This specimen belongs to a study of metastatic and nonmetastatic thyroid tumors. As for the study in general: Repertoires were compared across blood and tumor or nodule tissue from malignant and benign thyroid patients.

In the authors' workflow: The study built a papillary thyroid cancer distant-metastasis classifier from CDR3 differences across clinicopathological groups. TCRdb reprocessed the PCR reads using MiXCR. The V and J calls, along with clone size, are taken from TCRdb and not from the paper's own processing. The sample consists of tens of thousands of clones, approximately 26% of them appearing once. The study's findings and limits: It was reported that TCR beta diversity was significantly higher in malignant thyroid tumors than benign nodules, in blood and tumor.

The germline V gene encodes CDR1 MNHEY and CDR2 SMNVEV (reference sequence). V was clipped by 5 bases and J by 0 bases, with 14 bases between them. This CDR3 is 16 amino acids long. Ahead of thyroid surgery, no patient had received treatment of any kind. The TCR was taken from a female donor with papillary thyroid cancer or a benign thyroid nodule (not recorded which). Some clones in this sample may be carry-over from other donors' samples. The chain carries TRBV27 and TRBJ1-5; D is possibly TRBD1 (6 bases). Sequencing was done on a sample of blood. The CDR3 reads CASSLGTPFSNQPQHF. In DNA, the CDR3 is TGTGCCAGCAGTCTAGGGACACCTTTTAGCAATCAGCCCCAGCATTTT.